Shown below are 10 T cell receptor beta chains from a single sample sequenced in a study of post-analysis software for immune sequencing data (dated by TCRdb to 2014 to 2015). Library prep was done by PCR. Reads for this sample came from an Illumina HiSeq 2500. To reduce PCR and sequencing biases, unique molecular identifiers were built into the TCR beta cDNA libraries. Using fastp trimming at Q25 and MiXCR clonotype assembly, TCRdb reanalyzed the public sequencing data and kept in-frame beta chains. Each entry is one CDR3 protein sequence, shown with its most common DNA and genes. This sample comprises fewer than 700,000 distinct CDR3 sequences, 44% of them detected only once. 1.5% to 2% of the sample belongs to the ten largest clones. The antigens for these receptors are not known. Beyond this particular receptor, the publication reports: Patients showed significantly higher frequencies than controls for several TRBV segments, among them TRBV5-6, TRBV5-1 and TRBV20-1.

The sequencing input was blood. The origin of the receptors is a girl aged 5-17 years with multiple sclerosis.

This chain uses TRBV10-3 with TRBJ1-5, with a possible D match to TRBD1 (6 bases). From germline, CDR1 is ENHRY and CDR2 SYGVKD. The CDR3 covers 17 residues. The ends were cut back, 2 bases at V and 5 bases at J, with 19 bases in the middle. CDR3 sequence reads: CAISERIGQGFDQPQHF. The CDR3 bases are TGTGCCATCAGTGAGAGGATCGGGCAGGGGTTCGATCAGCCCCAGCATTTT.

CDR3 DNA sequence: TGCGCCAGCAGCCGACAAGGAACCTACGAGCAGTACTTC. This sequence encodes CASSRQGTYEQYF. The chain combines TRBV4-1 with TRBJ2-7; D gene uncertain. Germline CDR1 reads MGHRA; CDR2 reads YSYEKL. The CDR3 sequence is 13 residues long. Trimming left V 4 bases short and J 2 bases short, with 9 bases between.

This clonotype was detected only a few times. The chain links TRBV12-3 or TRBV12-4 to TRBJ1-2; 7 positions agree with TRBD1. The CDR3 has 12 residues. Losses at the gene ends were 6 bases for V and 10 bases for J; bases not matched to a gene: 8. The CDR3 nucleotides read TGTGCCAGCAGCCGGACGACAGGGCCCTACACCTTC. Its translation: CASSRTTGPYTF.

In nucleotides, the CDR3 is TGTGCCAGCAGTCCCCGGGACAAACATGGCTACACCTTC. Residues: CASSPRDKHGYTF. The rearrangement uses TRBV6-5 and TRBJ1-2; possible D gene TRBD1, 6 bases. The CDR3 is 13 residues long. Germline CDR1 and CDR2: MNHEY and SVGAGI. The V end lost 5 bases, the J end lost 6 bases, and 13 bases lay between the germline ends.

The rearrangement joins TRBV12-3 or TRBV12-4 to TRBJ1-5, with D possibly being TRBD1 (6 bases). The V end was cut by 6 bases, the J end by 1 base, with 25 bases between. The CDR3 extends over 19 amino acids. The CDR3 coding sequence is TGTGCCAGCAGCCCAAGCGAGGACAGAAAGGGATGGAGCAATCAGCCCCAGCATTTT. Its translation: CASSPSEDRKGWSNQPQHF.

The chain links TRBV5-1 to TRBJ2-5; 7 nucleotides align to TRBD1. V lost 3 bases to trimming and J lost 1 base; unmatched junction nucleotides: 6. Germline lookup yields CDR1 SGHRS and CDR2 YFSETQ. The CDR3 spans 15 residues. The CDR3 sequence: CASSWETGPQETQYF. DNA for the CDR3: TGCGCCAGCAGCTGGGAGACAGGGCCCCAAGAGACCCAGTACTTC. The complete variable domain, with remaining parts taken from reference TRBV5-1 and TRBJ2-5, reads KAGVTQTPRYLIKTRGQQVTLSCSPISGHRSVSWYQQTPGQGLQFLFEYFSETQRNKGNFPGRFSGRQFSNSRSEMNVSTLELGDSALYLCASSWETGPQETQYFGPGTRLLVL.

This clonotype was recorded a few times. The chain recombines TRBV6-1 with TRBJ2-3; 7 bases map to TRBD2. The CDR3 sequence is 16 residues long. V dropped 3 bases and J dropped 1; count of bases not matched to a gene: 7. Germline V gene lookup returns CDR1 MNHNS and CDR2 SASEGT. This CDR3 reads CASSDIGGSGTDTQYF. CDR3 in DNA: TGTGCCAGCAGTGACATAGGCGGGAGCGGCACAGATACGCAGTATTTT.

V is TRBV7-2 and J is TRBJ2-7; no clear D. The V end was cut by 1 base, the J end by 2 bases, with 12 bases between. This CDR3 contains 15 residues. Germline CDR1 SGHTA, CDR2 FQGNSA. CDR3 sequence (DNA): TGTGCCAGCAGCTTAGTCCCCCAAACAACCTACGAGCAGTACTTC. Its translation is CASSLVPQTTYEQYF.

The CDR3, as DNA: TGCGCCAGCAGCCCCTTCGGACTAGCGGGAGTGGTTGACGAGCAGTACTTC. This sequence encodes CASSPFGLAGVVDEQYF. The gene calls are TRBV5-1 and TRBJ2-7; TRBD2 agrees at 13 bases. Germline V gene data show CDR1 as SGHRS and CDR2 as YFSETQ. The CDR3 has 17 residues. V shed 4 bases, J shed 5 bases, and the junction held 12 bases outside the gene matches.

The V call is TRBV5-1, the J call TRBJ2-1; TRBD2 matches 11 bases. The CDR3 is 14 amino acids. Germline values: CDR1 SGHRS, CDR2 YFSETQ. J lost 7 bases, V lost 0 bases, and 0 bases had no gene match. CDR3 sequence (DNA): TGCGCCAGCAGCTTGGCTAGCGGGGGGAATGAGCAGTTCTTC. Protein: CASSLASGGNEQFF.